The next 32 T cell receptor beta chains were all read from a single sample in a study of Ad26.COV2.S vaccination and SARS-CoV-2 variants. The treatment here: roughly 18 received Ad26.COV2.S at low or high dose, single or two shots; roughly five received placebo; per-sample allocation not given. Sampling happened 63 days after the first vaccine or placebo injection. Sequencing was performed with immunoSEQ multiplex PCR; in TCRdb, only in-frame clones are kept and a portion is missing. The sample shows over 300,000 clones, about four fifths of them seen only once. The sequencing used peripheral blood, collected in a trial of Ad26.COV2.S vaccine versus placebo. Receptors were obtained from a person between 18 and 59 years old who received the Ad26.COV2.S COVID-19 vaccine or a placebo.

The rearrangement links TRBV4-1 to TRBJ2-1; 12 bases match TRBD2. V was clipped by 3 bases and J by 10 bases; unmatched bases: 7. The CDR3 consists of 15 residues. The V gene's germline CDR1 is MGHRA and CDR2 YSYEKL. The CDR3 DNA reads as TGCGCCAGCAGCCACGAAGAACTAGCGGGGGGAGAGCAGTTCTTC. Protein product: CASSHEELAGGEQFF.

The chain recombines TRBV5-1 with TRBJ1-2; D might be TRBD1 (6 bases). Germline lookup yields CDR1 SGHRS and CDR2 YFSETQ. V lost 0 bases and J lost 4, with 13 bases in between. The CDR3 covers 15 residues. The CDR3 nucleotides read TGCGCCAGCAGCTTGGAGGGCAGGGGTTCCTATGGCTACACCTTC. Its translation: CASSLEGRGSYGYTF.

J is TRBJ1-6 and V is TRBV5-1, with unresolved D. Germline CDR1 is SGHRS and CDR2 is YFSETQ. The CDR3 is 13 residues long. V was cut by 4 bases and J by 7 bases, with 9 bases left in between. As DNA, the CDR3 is TGCGCCAGCAGCCCGGATCCAAATTCACCCCTCCACTTT. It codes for CASSPDPNSPLHF.

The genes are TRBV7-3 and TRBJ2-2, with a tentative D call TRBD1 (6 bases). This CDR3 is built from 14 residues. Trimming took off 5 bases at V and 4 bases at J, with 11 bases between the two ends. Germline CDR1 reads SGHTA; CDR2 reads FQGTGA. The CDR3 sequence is CASSPQGPTGELFF. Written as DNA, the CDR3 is TGTGCCAGCAGCCCACAGGGACCCACCGGGGAGCTGTTTTTT.

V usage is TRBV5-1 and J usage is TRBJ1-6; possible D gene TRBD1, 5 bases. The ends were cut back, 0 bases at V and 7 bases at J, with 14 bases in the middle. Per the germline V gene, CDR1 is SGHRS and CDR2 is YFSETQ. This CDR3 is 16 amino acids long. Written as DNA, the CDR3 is TGCGCCAGCAGCTTGGATTCGAGACAGACAAATTCACCCCTCCACTTT. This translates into CASSLDSRQTNSPLHF.

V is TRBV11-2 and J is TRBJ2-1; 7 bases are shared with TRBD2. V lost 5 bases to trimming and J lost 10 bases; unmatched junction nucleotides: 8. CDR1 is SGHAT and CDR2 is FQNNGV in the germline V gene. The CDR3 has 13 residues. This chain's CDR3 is CASSPRTSLEQFF. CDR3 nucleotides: TGTGCCAGCAGCCCTCGGACTAGTCTGGAGCAGTTCTTC.

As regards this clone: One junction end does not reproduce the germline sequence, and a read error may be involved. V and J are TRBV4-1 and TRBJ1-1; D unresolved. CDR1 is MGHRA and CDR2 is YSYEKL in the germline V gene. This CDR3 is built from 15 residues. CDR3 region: CASTQRPGGNTEAFF. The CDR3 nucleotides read TGCGCCAGCACCCAACGTCCGGGTGGGAACACTGAAGCTTTCTTT.

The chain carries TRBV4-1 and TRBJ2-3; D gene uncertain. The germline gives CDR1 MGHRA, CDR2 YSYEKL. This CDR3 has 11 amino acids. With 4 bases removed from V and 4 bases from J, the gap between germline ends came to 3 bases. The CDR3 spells CASSRADTQYF. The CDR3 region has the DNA TGCGCCAGCAGCCGGGCAGATACGCAGTATTTT.

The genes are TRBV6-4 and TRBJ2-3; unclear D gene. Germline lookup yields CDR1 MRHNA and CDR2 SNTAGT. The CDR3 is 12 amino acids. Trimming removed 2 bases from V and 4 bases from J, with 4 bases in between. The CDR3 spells CASSDRADTQYF. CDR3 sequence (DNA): TGTGCCAGCAGTGACAGGGCAGATACGCAGTATTTT.

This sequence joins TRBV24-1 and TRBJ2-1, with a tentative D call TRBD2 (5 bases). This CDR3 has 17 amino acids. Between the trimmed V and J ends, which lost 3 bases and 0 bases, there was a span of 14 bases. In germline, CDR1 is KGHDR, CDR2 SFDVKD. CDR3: CATSDPFVGSSYNEQFF. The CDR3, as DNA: TGTGCCACCAGTGATCCTTTCGTGGGGAGCTCCTACAATGAGCAGTTCTTC.

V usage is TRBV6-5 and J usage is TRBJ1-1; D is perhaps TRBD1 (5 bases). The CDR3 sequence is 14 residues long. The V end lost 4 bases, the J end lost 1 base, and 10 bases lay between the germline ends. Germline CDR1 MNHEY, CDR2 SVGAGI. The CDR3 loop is CASSSSRANTEAFF. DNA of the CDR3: TGTGCCAGCAGTTCGTCCAGGGCGAACACTGAAGCTTTCTTT.

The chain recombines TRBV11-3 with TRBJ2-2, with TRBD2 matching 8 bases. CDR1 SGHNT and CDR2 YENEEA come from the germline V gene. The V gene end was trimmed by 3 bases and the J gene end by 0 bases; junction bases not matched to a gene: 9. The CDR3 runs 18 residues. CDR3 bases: TGTGCCAGCAGCTTCTCCGGTAGCGGGGTCGCGAACACCGGGGAGCTGTTTTTT. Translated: CASSFSGSGVANTGELFF.

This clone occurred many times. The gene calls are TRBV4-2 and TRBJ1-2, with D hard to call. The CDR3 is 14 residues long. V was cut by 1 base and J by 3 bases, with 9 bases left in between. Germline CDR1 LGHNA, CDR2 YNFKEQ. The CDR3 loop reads CASSQVVAHYGYTF. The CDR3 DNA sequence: TGTGCCAGCAGCCAAGTAGTCGCGCACTATGGCTACACCTTC.

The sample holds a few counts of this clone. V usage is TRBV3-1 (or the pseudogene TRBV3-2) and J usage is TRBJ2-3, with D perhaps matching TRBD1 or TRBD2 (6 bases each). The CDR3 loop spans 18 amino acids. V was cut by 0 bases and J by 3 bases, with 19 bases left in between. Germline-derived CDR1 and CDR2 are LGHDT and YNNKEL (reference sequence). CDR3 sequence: CASSQEVPILGGTDTQYF. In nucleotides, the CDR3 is TGTGCCAGCAGCCAAGAGGTTCCGATCTTAGGGGGGACAGATACGCAGTATTTT.

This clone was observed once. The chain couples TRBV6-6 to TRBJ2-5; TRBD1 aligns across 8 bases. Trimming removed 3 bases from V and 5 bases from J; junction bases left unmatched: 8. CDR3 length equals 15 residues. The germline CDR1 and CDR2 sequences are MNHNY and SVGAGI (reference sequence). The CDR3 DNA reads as TGTGCCAGCAGTTATACAGGGGGTGAGGGGGAGACCCAGTACTTC. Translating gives CASSYTGGEGETQYF.

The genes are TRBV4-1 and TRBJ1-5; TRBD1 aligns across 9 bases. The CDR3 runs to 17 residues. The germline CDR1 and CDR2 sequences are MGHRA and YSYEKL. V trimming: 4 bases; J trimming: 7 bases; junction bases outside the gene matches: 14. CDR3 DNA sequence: TGCGCCAGCAGCCTAGGTACCGGGACAGGGAGAAGGCAGCCCCAGCATTTT. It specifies CASSLGTGTGRRQPQHF.

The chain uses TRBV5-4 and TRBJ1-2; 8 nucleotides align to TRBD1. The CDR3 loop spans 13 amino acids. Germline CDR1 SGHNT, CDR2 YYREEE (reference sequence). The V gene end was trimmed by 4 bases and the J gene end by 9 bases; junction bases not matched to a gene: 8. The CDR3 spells CASSTDRVESYTF. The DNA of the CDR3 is TGTGCCAGCAGCACGGACAGGGTAGAAAGCTACACCTTC.

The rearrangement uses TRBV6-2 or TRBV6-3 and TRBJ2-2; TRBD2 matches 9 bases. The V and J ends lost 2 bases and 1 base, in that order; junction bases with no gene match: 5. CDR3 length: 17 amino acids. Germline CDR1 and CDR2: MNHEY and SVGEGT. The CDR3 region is CASSYPQTSGNTGELFF. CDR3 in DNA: TGTGCCAGCAGTTACCCACAGACTAGCGGGAACACCGGGGAGCTGTTTTTT.

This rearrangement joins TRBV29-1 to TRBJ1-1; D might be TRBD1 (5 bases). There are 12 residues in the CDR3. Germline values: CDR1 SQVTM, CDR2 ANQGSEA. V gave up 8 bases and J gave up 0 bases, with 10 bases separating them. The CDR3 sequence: CSLGGLNTEAFF. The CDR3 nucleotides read TGCAGCCTGGGGGGGTTGAACACTGAAGCTTTCTTT.

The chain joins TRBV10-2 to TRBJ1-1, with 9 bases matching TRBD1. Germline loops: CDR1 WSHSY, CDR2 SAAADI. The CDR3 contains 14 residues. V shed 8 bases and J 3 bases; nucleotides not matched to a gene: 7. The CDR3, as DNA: TGCGCCAGCGGGACAGGGATAGGGTACACTGAAGCTTTCTTT. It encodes CASGTGIGYTEAFF.

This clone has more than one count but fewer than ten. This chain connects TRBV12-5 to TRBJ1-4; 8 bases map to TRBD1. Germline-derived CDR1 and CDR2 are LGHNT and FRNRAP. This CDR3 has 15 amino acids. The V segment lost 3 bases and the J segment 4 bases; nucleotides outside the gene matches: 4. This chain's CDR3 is CASGFGQGLNEKLFF. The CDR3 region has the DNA TGTGCTAGTGGTTTCGGACAGGGCCTTAATGAAAAACTGTTTTTT. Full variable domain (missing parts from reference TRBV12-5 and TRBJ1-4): DARVTQTPRHKVTEMGQEVTMRCQPILGHNTVFWYRQTMMQGLELLAYFRNRAPLDDSGMPKDRFSAEMPDATLATLKIQPSEPRDSAVYFCASGFGQGLNEKLFFGSGTQLSVL.

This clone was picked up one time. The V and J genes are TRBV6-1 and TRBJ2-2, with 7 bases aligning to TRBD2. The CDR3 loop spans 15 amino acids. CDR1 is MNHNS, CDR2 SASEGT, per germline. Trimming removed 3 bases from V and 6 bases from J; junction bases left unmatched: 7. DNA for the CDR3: TGTGCCAGCAGTGATCTAGCGGCGCTGGCCGGGGAGCTGTTTTTT. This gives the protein CASSDLAALAGELFF.

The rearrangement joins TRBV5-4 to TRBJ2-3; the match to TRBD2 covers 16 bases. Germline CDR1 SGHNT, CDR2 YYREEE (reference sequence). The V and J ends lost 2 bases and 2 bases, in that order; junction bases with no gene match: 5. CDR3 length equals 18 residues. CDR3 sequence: CASSFGTSGRGNTDTQYF. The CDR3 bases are TGTGCCAGCAGCTTTGGGACTAGCGGGAGGGGTAACACAGATACGCAGTATTTT.

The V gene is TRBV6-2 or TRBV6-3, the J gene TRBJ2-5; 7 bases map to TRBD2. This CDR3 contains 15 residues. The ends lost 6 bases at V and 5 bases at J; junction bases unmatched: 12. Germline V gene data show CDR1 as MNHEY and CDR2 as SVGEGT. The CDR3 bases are TGTGCCAGCAGCCCTCGCAGAAGCGGGGCGGAGACCCAGTACTTC. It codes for CASSPRRSGAETQYF.

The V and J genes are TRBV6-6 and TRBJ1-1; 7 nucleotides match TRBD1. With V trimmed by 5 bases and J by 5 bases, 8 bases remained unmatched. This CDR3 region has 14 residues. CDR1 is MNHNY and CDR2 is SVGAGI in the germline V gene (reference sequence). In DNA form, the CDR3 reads TGTGCCAGCAGTCCAAGGGACAGTCGGACTGAAGCTTTCTTT. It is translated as CASSPRDSRTEAFF.

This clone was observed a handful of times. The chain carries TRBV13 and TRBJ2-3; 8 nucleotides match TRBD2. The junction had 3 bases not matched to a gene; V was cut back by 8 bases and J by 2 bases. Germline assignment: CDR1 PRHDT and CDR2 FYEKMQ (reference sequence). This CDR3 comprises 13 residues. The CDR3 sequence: CASGLAATDTQYF. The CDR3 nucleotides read TGTGCCAGCGGACTAGCCGCCACAGATACGCAGTATTTT.

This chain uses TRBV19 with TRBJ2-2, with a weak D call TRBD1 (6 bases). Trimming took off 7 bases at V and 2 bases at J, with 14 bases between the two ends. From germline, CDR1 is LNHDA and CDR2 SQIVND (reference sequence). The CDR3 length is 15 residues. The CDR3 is CASKSQGSNTGELFF. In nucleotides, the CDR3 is TGTGCCAGTAAAAGTCAGGGGTCAAACACCGGGGAGCTGTTTTTT.

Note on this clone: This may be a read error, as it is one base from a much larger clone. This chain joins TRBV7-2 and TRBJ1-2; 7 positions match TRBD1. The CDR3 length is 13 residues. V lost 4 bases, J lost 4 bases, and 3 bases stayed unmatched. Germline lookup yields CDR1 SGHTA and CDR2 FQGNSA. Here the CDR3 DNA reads TGTGCCAGCAGCTCGGGACAGTTCTATGGCTACACCTTC. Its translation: CASSSGQFYGYTF.

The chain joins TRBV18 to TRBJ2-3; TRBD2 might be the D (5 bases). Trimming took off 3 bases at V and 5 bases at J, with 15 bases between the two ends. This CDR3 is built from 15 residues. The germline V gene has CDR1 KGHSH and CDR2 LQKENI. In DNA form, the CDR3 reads TGTGCCAGCTCACCGCCCAGCGGAGGAAGAGATACGCAGTATTTT. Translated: CASSPPSGGRDTQYF. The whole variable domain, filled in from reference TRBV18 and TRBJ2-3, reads NAGVMQNPRHLVRRRGQEARLRCSPMKGHSHVYWYRQLPEEGLKFMVYLQKENIIDESGMPKERFSAEFPKEGPSILRIQQVVRGDSAAYFCASSPPSGGRDTQYFGPGTRLTVL.

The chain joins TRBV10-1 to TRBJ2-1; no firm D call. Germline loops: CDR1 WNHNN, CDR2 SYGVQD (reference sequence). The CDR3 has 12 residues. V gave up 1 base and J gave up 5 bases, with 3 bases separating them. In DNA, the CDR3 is TGCGCCAGCAGTGAGTGGGACAATGAGCAGTTCTTC. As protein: CASSEWDNEQFF.

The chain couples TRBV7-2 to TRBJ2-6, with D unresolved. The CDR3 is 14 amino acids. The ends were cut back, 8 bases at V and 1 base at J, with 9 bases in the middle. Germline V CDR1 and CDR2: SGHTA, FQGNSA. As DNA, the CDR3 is TGTGCCAGCCGAGTTTTATCTGGGGCCAACGTCCTGACTTTC. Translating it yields CASRVLSGANVLTF.

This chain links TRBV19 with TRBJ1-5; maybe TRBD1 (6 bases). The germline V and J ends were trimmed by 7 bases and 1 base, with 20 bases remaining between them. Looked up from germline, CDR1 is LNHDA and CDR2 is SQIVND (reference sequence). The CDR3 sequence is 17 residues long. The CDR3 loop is CASTPNSGGWSNQPQHF. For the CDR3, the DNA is TGTGCCAGTACCCCCAATTCCGGGGGCTGGAGCAATCAGCCCCAGCATTTT.